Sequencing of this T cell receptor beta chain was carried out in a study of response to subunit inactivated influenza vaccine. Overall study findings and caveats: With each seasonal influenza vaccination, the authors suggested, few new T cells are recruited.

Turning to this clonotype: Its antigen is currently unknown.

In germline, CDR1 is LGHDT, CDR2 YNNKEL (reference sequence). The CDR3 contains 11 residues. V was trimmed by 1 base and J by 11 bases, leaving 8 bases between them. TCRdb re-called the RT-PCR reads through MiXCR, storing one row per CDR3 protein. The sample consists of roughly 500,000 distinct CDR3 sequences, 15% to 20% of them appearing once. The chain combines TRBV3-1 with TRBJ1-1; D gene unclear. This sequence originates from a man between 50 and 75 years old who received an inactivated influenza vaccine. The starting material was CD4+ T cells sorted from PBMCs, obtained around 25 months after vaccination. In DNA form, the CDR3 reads TGTGCCAGCAGCCAAGGTCGCGGGGCTTTCTTT. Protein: CASSQGRGAFF. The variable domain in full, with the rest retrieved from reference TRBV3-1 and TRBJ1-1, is DTAVSQTPKYLVTQMGNDKSIKCEQNLGHDTMYWYKQDSKKFLKIMFSYNNKELIINETVPNRFSPKSPDKAHLNLHINSLELGDSAVYFCASSQGRGAFFGQGTRLTVV.